This T cell receptor beta chain was documented in a study of identical twins. The study's findings and limits: Where beta out-of-frame sequences were concerned, excess twin sharing was weaker. Fewer insertions marked abundant cord blood beta clonotypes; young adult naive trended weakly, memory not at all.

Template switching introduced a universal primer site, and the cDNA bore unique molecular identifiers. TCRdb recomputed calls from the 5' RACE reads with MiXCR, one row per CDR3 protein. The table records around 290,000 distinct CDR3 sequences, 9.5% of them present only once. This clonotype was detected only a few times. What it recognizes is unknown. The CDR3 runs to 16 residues. Germline trimming cut 3 bases from V and 4 bases from J; bases unmatched to any gene: 7. Germline assignment: CDR1 MNHEY and CDR2 SMNVEV (reference sequence). The same specimen was also included in a second study, on yellow fever vaccine responses in identical twins.

The rearrangement joins TRBV27 to TRBJ2-1; TRBD1 matches 9 bases. This receptor was obtained from a woman under 30 in good health. The sequenced sample consisted of CD8+ T cells sorted from blood. CDR3 nucleotide sequence: TGTGCCAGCAGTTTGACAGGGGGGTCAGAGTACAATGAGCAGTTCTTC. Amino acids: CASSLTGGSEYNEQFF.